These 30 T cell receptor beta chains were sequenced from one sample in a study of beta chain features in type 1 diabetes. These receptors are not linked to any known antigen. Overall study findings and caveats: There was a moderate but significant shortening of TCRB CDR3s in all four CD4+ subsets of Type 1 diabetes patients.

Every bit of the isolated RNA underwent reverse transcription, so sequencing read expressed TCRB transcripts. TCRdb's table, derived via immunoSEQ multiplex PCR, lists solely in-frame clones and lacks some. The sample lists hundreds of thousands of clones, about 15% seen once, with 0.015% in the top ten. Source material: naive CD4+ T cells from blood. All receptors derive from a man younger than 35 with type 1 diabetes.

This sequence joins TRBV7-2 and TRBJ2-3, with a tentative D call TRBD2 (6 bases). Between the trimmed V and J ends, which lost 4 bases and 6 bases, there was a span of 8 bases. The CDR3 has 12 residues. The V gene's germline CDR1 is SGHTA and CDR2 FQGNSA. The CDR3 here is CASSSGVDTQYF. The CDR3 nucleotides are TGTGCCAGCAGCTCGGGGGTCGATACGCAGTATTTT.

The CDR3 spells CASSLNTAGQSGYTF. CDR3 in DNA: TGTGCCAGCAGTCTCAACACGGCAGGCCAGTCGGGCTACACCTTC. The chain employs TRBV6-5 and TRBJ1-2; D is undetermined. CDR3 length equals 15 residues. The germline CDR1 and CDR2 sequences are MNHEY and SVGAGI. Trimming removed 5 bases at V and 8 bases at J, with 21 bases between.

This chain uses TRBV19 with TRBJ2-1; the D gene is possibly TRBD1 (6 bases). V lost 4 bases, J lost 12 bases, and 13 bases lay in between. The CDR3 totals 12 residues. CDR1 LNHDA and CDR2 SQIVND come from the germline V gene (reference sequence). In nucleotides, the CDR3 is TGTGCCAGTAGTACGCAGGGGTTTGGGCAGTTCTTC. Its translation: CASSTQGFGQFF.

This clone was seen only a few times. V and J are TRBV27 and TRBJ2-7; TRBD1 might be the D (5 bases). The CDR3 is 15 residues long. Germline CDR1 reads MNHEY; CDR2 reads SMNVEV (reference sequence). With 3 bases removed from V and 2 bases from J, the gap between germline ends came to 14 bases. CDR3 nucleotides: TGTGCCAGCAGTTTCGCAGGGCAATTCACCTACGAGCAGTACTTC. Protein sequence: CASSFAGQFTYEQYF.

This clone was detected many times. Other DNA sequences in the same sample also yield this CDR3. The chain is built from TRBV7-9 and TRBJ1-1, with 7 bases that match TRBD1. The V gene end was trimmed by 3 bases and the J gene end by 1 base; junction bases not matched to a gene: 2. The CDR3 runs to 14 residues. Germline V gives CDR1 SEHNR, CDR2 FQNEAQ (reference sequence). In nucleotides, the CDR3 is TGTGCCAGCAGCTTGGGGACAGCGAACACTGAAGCTTTCTTT. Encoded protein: CASSLGTANTEAFF.

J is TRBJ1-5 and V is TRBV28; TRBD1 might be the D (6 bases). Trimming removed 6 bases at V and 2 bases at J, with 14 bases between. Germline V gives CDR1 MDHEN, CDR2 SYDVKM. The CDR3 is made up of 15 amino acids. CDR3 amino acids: CASRAAGVGNQPQHF. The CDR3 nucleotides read TGTGCCAGCAGAGCGGCAGGGGTGGGCAATCAGCCCCAGCATTTT.

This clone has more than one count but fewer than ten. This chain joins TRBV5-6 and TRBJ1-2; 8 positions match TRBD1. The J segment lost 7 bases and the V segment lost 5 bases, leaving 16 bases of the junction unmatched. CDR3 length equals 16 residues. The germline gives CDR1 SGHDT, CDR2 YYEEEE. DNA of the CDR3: TGTGCCAGCAGACGAGACAGGGGAAGTCAGCGCGGTGGCTACACCTTC. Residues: CASRRDRGSQRGGYTF.

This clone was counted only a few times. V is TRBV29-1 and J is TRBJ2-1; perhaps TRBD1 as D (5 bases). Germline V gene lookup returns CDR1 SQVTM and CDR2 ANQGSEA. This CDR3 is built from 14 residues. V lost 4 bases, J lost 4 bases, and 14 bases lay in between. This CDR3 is CSVAPQAGYNEQFF. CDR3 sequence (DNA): TGCAGCGTTGCCCCCCAGGCAGGGTACAATGAGCAGTTCTTC.

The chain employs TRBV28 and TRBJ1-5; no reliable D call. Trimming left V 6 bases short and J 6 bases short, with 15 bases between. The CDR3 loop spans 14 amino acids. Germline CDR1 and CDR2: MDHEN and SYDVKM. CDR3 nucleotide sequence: TGTGCCAGCAGACCCGTGATTTGGAGTCAGCCCCAGCATTTT. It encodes CASRPVIWSQPQHF.

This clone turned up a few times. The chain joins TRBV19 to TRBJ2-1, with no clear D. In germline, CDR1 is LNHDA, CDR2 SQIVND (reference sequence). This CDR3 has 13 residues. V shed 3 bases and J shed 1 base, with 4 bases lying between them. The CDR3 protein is CASSITSYNEQFF. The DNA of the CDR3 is TGTGCCAGTAGTATCACTTCCTACAATGAGCAGTTCTTC.

In DNA form, the CDR3 reads TGTGCCAGCAGTGCGGGAGGGATAGCCAAAAACATTCAGTACTTC. Its translation is CASSAGGIAKNIQYF. V usage is TRBV25-1 and J usage is TRBJ2-4; TRBD2 agrees at 8 bases. V shed 4 bases, J shed 0 bases, and the junction held 2 bases outside the gene matches. The length of the CDR3 is 15 residues. CDR1 and CDR2 (germline): MGHDK, SYGVNS.

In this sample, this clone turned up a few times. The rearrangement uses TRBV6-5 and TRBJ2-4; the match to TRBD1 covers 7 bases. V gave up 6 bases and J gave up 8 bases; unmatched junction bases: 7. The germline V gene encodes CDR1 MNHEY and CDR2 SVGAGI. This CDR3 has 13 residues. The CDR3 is CASRLGQLDIQYF. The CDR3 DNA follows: TGTGCCAGCAGATTGGGACAGTTGGACATTCAGTACTTC.

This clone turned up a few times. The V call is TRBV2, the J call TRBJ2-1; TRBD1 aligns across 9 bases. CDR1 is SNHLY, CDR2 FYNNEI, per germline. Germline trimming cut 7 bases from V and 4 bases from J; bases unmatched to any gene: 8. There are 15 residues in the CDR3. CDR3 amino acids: CASTPDRGRYNEQFF. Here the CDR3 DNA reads TGTGCCAGCACCCCGGACAGGGGTAGGTACAATGAGCAGTTCTTC.

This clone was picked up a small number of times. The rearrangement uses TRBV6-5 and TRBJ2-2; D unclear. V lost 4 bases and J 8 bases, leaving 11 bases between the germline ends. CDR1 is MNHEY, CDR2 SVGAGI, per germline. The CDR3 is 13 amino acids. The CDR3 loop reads CASSSRSWGELFF. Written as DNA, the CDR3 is TGTGCCAGCAGTTCGCGCTCGTGGGGGGAGCTGTTTTTT.

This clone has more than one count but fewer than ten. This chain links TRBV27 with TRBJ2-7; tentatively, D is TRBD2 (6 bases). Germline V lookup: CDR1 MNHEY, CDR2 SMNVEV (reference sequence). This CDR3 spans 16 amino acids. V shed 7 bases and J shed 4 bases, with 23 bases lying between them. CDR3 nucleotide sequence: TGTGCCAGCACATCCTTTGGGGGGTCAAATTCGTACGAGCAGTACTTC. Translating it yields CASTSFGGSNSYEQYF.

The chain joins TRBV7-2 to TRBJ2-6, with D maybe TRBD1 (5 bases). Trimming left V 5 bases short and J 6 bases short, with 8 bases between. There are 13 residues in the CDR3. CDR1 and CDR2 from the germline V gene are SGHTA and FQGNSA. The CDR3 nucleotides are TGTGCCAGCAGCGCCGGACAGGCCAACGTCCTGACTTTC. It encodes CASSAGQANVLTF.

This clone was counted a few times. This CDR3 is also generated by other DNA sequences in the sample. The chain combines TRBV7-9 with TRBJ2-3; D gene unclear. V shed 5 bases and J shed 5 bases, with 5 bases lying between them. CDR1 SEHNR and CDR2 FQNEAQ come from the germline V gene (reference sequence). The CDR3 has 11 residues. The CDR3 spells CASSRGDTQYF. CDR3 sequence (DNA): TGTGCCAGCAGCCGAGGAGATACGCAGTATTTT.

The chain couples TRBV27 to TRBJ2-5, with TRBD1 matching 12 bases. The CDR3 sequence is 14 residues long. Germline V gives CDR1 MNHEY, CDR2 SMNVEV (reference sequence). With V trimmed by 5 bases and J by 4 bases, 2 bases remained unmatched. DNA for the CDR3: TGTGCCAGCAGTAGGGACAGGGGGCGAGAGACCCAGTACTTC. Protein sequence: CASSRDRGRETQYF.

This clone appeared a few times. CDR3 in amino acids: CASSLDRGLSSYTF. The CDR3 bases are TGTGCCAGCAGCTTAGACAGGGGGCTCTCGTCCTACACCTTC. The V and J genes are TRBV7-2 and TRBJ1-2; 9 nucleotides line up with TRBD1. Germline CDR1 reads SGHTA; CDR2 reads FQGNSA. The CDR3 contains 14 residues. The junction had 7 bases not matched to a gene; V was cut back by 1 base and J by 10 bases.

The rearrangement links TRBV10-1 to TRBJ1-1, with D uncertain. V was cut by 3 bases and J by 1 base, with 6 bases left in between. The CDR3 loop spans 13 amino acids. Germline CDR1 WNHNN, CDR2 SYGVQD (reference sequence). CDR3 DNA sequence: TGCGCCAGCAGTGACAGTCCGAACACTGAAGCTTTCTTT. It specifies CASSDSPNTEAFF.

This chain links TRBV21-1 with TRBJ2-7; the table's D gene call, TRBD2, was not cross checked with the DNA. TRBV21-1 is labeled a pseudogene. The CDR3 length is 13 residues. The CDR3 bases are TGTGCCAGTCTCCCCGCCGGGGCCTACGAGCAGTACTTC. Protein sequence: CASLPAGAYEQYF.

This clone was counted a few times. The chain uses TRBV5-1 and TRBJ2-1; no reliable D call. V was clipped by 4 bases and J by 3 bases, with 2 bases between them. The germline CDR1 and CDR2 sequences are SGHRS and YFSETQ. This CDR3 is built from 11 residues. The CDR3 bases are TGCGCCAGCAGCCGCTACAATGAGCAGTTCTTC. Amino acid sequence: CASSRYNEQFF.

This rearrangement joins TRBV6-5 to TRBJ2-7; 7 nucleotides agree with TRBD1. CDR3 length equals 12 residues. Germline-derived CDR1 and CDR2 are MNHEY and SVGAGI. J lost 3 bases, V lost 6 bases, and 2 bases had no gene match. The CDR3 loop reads CASRNRGYEQYF. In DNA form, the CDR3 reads TGTGCCAGCAGAAACAGGGGCTACGAGCAGTACTTC.

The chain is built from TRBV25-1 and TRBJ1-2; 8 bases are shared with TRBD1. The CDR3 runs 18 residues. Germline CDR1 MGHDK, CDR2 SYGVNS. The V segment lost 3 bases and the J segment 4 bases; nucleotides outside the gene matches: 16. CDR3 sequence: CASSESSLTGAEGYGYTF. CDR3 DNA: TGTGCCAGCAGTGAGTCCTCTTTGACAGGGGCAGAGGGCTATGGCTACACCTTC.

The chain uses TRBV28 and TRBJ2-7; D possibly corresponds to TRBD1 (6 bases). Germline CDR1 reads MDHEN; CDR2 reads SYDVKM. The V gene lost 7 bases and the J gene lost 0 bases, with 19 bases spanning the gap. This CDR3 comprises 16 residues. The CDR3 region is CASTPKLSRGSYEQYF. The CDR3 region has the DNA TGTGCCAGCACCCCCAAACTCTCCAGGGGCTCCTACGAGCAGTACTTC.

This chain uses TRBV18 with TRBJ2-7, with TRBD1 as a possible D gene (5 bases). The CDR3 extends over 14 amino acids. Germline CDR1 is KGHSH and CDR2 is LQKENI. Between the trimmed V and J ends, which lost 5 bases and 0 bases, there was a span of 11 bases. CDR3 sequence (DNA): TGTGCCAGCTCAACTTCAGGGTTCTCCTACGAGCAGTACTTC. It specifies CASSTSGFSYEQYF.

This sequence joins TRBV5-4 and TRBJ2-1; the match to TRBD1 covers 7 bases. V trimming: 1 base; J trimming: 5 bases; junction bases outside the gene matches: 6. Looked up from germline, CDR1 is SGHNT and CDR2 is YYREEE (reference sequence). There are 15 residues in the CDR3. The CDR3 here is CASSLTTGVNNEQFF. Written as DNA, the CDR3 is TGTGCCAGCAGCTTGACCACAGGGGTAAACAATGAGCAGTTCTTC.

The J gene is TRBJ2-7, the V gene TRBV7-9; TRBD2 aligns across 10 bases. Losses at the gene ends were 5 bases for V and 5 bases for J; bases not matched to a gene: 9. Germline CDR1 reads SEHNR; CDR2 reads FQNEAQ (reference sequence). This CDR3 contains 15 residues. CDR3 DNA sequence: TGTGCCAGCAGCCTCCTAGCGGGAGTGTCAAACGAGCAGTACTTC. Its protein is CASSLLAGVSNEQYF.

CDR3 nucleotides: TGTGCCAGCCGTAGAGGGACTGAAGCTTTCTTT. Residues: CASRRGTEAFF. The chain uses TRBV6-6 and TRBJ1-1; no clear D gene. The ends were cut back, 8 bases at V and 5 bases at J, with 9 bases in the middle. The CDR3 has 11 amino acids. Germline CDR1 reads MNHNY; CDR2 reads SVGAGI (reference sequence).

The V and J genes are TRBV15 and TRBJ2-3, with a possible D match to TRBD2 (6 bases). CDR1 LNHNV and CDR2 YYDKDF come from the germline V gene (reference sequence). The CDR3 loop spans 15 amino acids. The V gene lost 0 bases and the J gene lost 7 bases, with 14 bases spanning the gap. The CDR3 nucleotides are TGTGCCACCAGCAGAGACGGGATAGCGGCTAATACGCAGTATTTT. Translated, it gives CATSRDGIAANTQYF.